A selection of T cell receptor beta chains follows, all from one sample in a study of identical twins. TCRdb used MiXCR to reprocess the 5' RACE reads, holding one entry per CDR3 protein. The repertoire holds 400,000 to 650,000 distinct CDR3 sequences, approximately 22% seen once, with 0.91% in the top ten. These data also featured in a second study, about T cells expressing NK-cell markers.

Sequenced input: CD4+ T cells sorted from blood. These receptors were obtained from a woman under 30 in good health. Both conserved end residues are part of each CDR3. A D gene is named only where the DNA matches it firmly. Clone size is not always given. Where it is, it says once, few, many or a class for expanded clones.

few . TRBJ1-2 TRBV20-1 TGCAGTGCTGACACCCCCCGGGGGGGCTATGGCTACACCTTC CSADTPRGGYGYTF
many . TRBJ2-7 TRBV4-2 TGTGCCAGCAGCCAAGTTTCATCGGGGGGCCGAGACGAGCAGTACTTC CASSQVSSGGRDEQYF
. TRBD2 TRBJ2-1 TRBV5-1 TGCGCCAGCAGCTGGATAGCGGGGAGCTCCTACAATGAGCAGTTCTTC CASSWIAGSSYNEQFF
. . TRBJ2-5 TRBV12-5 TGTGCTAGTGTATTCGAAGAGACCCAGTACTTC CASVFEETQYF
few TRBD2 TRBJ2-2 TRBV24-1 TGTGCCACCTCTGGGGGGGCGAACACCGGGGAGCTGTTTTTT CATSGGANTGELFF
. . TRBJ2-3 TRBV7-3 TGTGCCAGCAGCAAGACAAGTACGCAGTATTTT CASSKTSTQYF
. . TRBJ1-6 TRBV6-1 TGTGCCAGCAGCATTACGTCGCAGGGGAGTTCACCCCTCCACTTT CASSITSQGSSPLHF
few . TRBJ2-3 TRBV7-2 TGTGCCAGCAGCGTCAAAGATACGCAGTATTTT CASSVKDTQYF
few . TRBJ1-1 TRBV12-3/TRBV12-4 TGTGCCAGCAGTTCTGGACGGGGAGCTTTCTTT CASSSGRGAFF
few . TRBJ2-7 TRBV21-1 TGTGCCAGCAGCAAAGAGGACAACTCCTACGAGCAGTACTTC CASSKEDNSYEQYF
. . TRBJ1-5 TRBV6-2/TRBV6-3 TGTGCCAGCAGTTACGGGGTGCAGCCCCAGCATTTT CASSYGVQPQHF
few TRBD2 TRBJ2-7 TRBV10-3 TGTGCCATCAGTGGCTTAGCGGGCGGCGCCTACGAGCAGTACTTC CAISGLAGGAYEQYF
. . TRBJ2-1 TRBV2 TGTGCCAGCGGGCGCCCTCGGTCAACCTACAATGAGCAGTTCTTC CASGRPRSTYNEQFF